A single sample is the source of the 25 T cell receptor beta chains below, sequenced in a study of blood T cell repertoires in COVID-19. Sequenced by immunoSEQ multiplex PCR; TCRdb stores in-frame clones only, minus some. The repertoire holds 250,000 to 300,000 clones, with just under 90% as singletons. Sequencing used PBMCs or T cells enriched from blood (not recorded which). Every receptor here comes from an older woman who had recovered from COVID-19.

This chain connects TRBV25-1 to TRBJ2-2; 8 nucleotides line up with TRBD2. The germline V gene has CDR1 MGHDK and CDR2 SYGVNS. The CDR3 extends over 15 amino acids. With V trimmed by 3 bases and J by 7 bases, 7 bases remained unmatched. CDR3 bases: TGTGCCAGCAGTGATCCGGGACTAGGGGTCGGGGAGCTGTTTTTT. It yields the protein CASSDPGLGVGELFF.

This clone was recorded once. The chain carries TRBV3-1 (or the pseudogene TRBV3-2) and TRBJ2-5, with 13 bases fitting TRBD2. This CDR3 has 17 residues. Germline lookup yields CDR1 LGHDT and CDR2 YNNKEL (reference sequence). V shed 3 bases and J 4 bases; nucleotides not matched to a gene: 8. The CDR3, as DNA: TGTGCCAGCAGCCAGGCCCCACTAGCGGGGGGGCCAGAGACCCAGTACTTC. Protein sequence: CASSQAPLAGGPETQYF.

The chain couples TRBV19 to TRBJ2-4; 9 bases are a match to TRBD1. V lost 5 bases to trimming and J lost 6 bases; unmatched junction nucleotides: 5. The CDR3 consists of 14 residues. Germline lookup yields CDR1 LNHDA and CDR2 SQIVND (reference sequence). The CDR3 coding sequence is TGTGCCAGTAGTTCCGGGACAGGGTCAAACATTCAGTACTTC. It codes for CASSSGTGSNIQYF. Looking up the rest from reference TRBV19 and TRBJ2-4 gives the full variable domain: DGGITQSPKYLFRKEGQNVTLSCEQNLNHDAMYWYRQDPGQGLRLIYYSQIVNDFQKGDIAEGYSVSREKKESFPLTVTSAQKNPTAFYLCASSSGTGSNIQYFGAGTRLSVL.

This chain connects TRBV18 to TRBJ1-1, with D possibly matching TRBD1 (6 bases). The CDR3 length is 12 residues. The V end lost 4 bases, the J end lost 7 bases, and 10 bases lay between the germline ends. Germline values: CDR1 KGHSH, CDR2 LQKENI. The CDR3 protein is CASSQGGDEAFF. The CDR3, as DNA: TGTGCCAGCTCACAGGGGGGGGATGAAGCTTTCTTT. Full variable domain (remainder filled in from reference TRBV18 and TRBJ1-1): NAGVMQNPRHLVRRRGQEARLRCSPMKGHSHVYWYRQLPEEGLKFMVYLQKENIIDESGMPKERFSAEFPKEGPSILRIQQVVRGDSAAYFCASSQGGDEAFFGQGTRLTVV.

This clone was detected only once. This chain joins TRBV7-2 and TRBJ2-5; possibly TRBD2 for D (5 bases). CDR1 SGHTA and CDR2 FQGNSA come from the germline V gene. The CDR3 covers 13 residues. Trimming took 1 base from V and 5 from J, leaving 8 bases between them. CDR3 amino acids: CASSLVRGETQYF. The CDR3 coding sequence is TGTGCCAGCAGCTTAGTCCGCGGGGAGACCCAGTACTTC. Drawing the rest from reference TRBV7-2 and TRBJ2-5, the complete variable domain is GAGVSQSPSNKVTEKGKDVELRCDPISGHTALYWYRQSLGQGLEFLIYFQGNSAPDKSGLPSDRFSAERTGGSVSTLTIQRTQQEDSAVYLCASSLVRGETQYFGPGTRLLVL.

The chain is built from TRBV28 and TRBJ1-2; TRBD1 is a possible D gene (5 bases). The CDR3 spans 13 residues. From germline, CDR1 is MDHEN and CDR2 SYDVKM. V lost 2 bases and J 3 bases, leaving 7 bases between the germline ends. The CDR3 loop is CASSLDSYYGYTF. In nucleotides, the CDR3 is TGTGCCAGCAGTTTAGACAGTTACTATGGCTACACCTTC.

In regard to this clone: In the same sample, other DNA sequences code for this CDR3. V gene TRBV28 combines with J gene TRBJ1-2; D not resolved. The CDR3 loop spans 13 amino acids. Trimming took off 3 bases at V and 2 bases at J, with 7 bases between the two ends. The V gene's germline CDR1 is MDHEN and CDR2 SYDVKM. The CDR3 here is CASSFGQNYGYTF. As DNA, the CDR3 is TGTGCCAGCAGTTTTGGCCAGAACTATGGCTACACCTTC.

The rearrangement uses TRBV7-2 and TRBJ1-1, with 10 bases that match TRBD1. The CDR3 consists of 16 residues. CDR1 and CDR2 from the germline V gene are SGHTA and FQGNSA. V lost 1 base and J lost 0; bases outside the gene matches: 2. CDR3 bases: TGTGCCAGCAGCTTAGTGGGACAGGGGATGAACACTGAAGCTTTCTTT. Translated, it gives CASSLVGQGMNTEAFF.

This chain uses TRBV2 with TRBJ2-2, with TRBD2 identical over 9 bases. The CDR3 contains 17 residues. The germline gives CDR1 SNHLY, CDR2 FYNNEI. V dropped 6 bases and J dropped 1; count of bases not matched to a gene: 9. CDR3 in amino acids: CASSVVVAGENTGELFF. CDR3 coding DNA: TGTGCCAGCAGCGTGGTTGTAGCGGGAGAGAACACCGGGGAGCTGTTTTTT.

The chain employs TRBV5-1 and TRBJ2-4; D unclear. Germline CDR1 SGHRS, CDR2 YFSETQ. The V end lost 1 base, the J end lost 6 bases, and 11 bases lay between the germline ends. The CDR3 runs to 14 residues. The DNA for the CDR3 is TGCGCCAGCAGCTTGTACGGTCCCTCAAACATTCAGTACTTC. This translates into CASSLYGPSNIQYF. Supplemented by reference TRBV5-1 and TRBJ2-4, the full variable domain reads KAGVTQTPRYLIKTRGQQVTLSCSPISGHRSVSWYQQTPGQGLQFLFEYFSETQRNKGNFPGRFSGRQFSNSRSEMNVSTLELGDSALYLCASSLYGPSNIQYFGAGTRLSVL.

The V gene is TRBV5-1, the J gene TRBJ2-1; weak D call: TRBD2 (5 bases). The germline gives CDR1 SGHRS, CDR2 YFSETQ. The CDR3 covers 15 residues. Trimming removed 0 bases from V and 0 bases from J, with 7 bases in between. The CDR3 loop is CASSLGGRSYNEQFF. As DNA, the CDR3 is TGCGCCAGCAGCTTGGGAGGGCGCTCCTACAATGAGCAGTTCTTC.

This chain joins TRBV2 and TRBJ1-1; D is unclear. Germline V lookup: CDR1 SNHLY, CDR2 FYNNEI. Trimming cost V 7 bases and J 0 bases, with 18 bases left between them. The CDR3 extends over 16 amino acids. Written as DNA, the CDR3 is TGTGCCAGCAACGGGTGGAGTACCAAAATGAACACTGAAGCTTTCTTT. It specifies CASNGWSTKMNTEAFF.

The V and J genes are TRBV7-6 and TRBJ2-1, with 14 bases matching TRBD2. Unmatched junction bases numbered 8, after V lost 5 bases and J lost 8 bases. CDR1 and CDR2 (germline): SGHVS, FNYEAQ. The CDR3 spans 16 residues. The CDR3 sequence is CASSAIGTSGSDEQFF. The CDR3 region has the DNA TGTGCCAGCAGCGCGATAGGGACTAGCGGGAGCGATGAGCAGTTCTTC.

Turning to this clone: At one boundary the junction diverges from the germline segment, which might be a read error. The V and J genes are TRBV7-9 and TRBJ1-2; 9 bases agree with TRBD1. The CDR3 is 17 amino acids. Germline CDR1 reads SEHNR; CDR2 reads FQNEAQ (reference sequence). The chain's CDR3 is CASSLAWTGEYDYGYTF. CDR3 DNA: TGTGCCAGCAGCCTAGCCTGGACAGGGGAATATGACTATGGCTACACCTTC.

The rearrangement uses TRBV4-2 and TRBJ2-1; 10 bases agree with TRBD2. The ends lost 0 bases at V and 9 bases at J; junction bases unmatched: 11. The CDR3 extends over 17 amino acids. In germline, CDR1 is LGHNA, CDR2 YNFKEQ. The CDR3, as DNA: TGTGCCAGCAGCCAAGAAGGGCTAGCGGGAGATGGGGTTGAGCAGTTCTTC. It translates to CASSQEGLAGDGVEQFF.

The gene calls are TRBV3-1 (or the pseudogene TRBV3-2) and TRBJ2-1; 8 bases line up with TRBD1. The CDR3 contains 14 residues. Per germline, CDR1 LGHDT and CDR2 YNNKEL (reference sequence). Germline trimming cut 3 bases from V and 6 bases from J; bases unmatched to any gene: 4. CDR3 amino acids: CASSHRGPGNEQFF. The CDR3 coding sequence is TGTGCCAGCAGCCACAGGGGGCCGGGCAATGAGCAGTTCTTC.

Ten or more counts support this clone. This specimen includes other DNA sequences encoding the same CDR3. The V call is TRBV30, the J call TRBJ2-3, with 15 positions matching TRBD2. J was trimmed by 3 bases and V by 5 bases; bases with no gene match: 3. Germline V CDR1 and CDR2: GTSNPN, SVGIG (reference sequence). This CDR3 contains 15 residues. CDR3: CAWGLAGGGTDTQYF. The CDR3 DNA reads as TGTGCCTGGGGACTAGCGGGAGGGGGGACAGATACGCAGTATTTT. Filled out from reference TRBV30 and TRBJ2-3, the complete variable domain reads SQTIHQWPATLVQPVGSPLSLECTVEGTSNPNLYWYRQAAGRGLQLLFYSVGIGQISSEVPQNLSASRPQDRQFILSSKKLLLSDSGFYLCAWGLAGGGTDTQYFGPGTRLTVL.

The CDR3 DNA sequence: TGTGCCAGCAGCTACGGGGGCCAAGAGACCCAGTACTTC. As protein: CASSYGGQETQYF. J is TRBJ2-5 and V is TRBV11-1; TRBD2 is a possible D gene (6 bases). V lost 4 bases and J 1 base, leaving 7 bases between the germline ends. The CDR3 loop spans 13 amino acids. Germline V gene data show CDR1 as SGHAT and CDR2 as FQDESV (reference sequence).

CDR3 loop: CASSFRRGDRQPQHF. CDR3 nucleotide sequence: TGTGCCAGCAGTTTCCGCAGGGGGGATCGGCAGCCCCAGCATTTT. The rearrangement uses TRBV28 and TRBJ1-5; 7 bases align to TRBD1. The V gene end was trimmed by 3 bases and the J gene end by 7 bases; junction bases not matched to a gene: 9. CDR1 MDHEN and CDR2 SYDVKM come from the germline V gene. The length of the CDR3 is 15 residues.

The rearrangement joins TRBV24-1 to TRBJ2-4; 10 bases match TRBD2. CDR3 length: 16 residues. Germline-derived CDR1 and CDR2 are KGHDR and SFDVKD. V shed 7 bases and J 9 bases; nucleotides not matched to a gene: 14. CDR3 bases: TGTGCCACCAGCACCGGGACTAGCGTCCTCTCTTGCATTCAGTACTTC. As protein: CATSTGTSVLSCIQYF.

DNA for the CDR3: TGTGCCAGCACCACGTACCGGGACAGGGGTACAACTAATGAAAAACTGTTTTTT. Translating it yields CASTTYRDRGTTNEKLFF. V gene TRBV5-6 combines with J gene TRBJ1-4; 10 bases agree with TRBD1. CDR1 and CDR2 from the germline V gene are SGHDT and YYEEEE. J gave up 0 bases and V 6 bases, and 11 bases lay outside the gene matches. The CDR3 extends over 18 amino acids. Combining the CDR3 with reference TRBV5-6 and TRBJ1-4 gives the whole variable domain DAGVTQSPTHLIKTRGQQVTLRCSPKSGHDTVSWYQQALGQGPQFIFQYYEEEERQRGNFPDRFSGHQFPNYSSELNVNALLLGDSALYLCASTTYRDRGTTNEKLFFGSGTQLSVL.

V gene TRBV2 combines with J gene TRBJ2-5; 11 nucleotides match TRBD2. V lost 10 bases and J lost 5; bases outside the gene matches: 21. The CDR3 covers 18 residues. The germline CDR1 and CDR2 sequences are SNHLY and FYNNEI. The chain's CDR3 is CAISLAPWLSGGVETQYF. In nucleotides, the CDR3 is TGTGCCATCTCACTGGCCCCTTGGCTTAGCGGGGGGGTGGAGACCCAGTACTTC.

The rearrangement joins TRBV27 to TRBJ1-2, with D tentatively TRBD1 (5 bases). CDR1 is MNHEY and CDR2 is SMNVEV in the germline V gene (reference sequence). This CDR3 is 13 amino acids long. Trimming took 5 bases from V and 4 from J, leaving 11 bases between them. CDR3 DNA: TGTGCCAGCAGTCCTCGGGGACTCTATGGCTACACCTTC. Translation: CASSPRGLYGYTF.

This chain connects TRBV2 to TRBJ1-1; 7 bases match TRBD1. The J segment lost 1 base and the V segment lost 4 bases, leaving 6 bases of the junction unmatched. The CDR3 covers 15 residues. Germline V gene data show CDR1 as SNHLY and CDR2 as FYNNEI. CDR3 residues: CASSGQGIQNTEAFF. CDR3 sequence (DNA): TGTGCCAGCAGTGGACAGGGTATTCAGAACACTGAAGCTTTCTTT.

V and J are TRBV9 and TRBJ1-3; D gene ambiguous. The CDR3 consists of 11 residues. The V end lost 7 bases, the J end lost 4 bases, and 6 bases lay between the germline ends. Germline lookup yields CDR1 SGDLS and CDR2 YYNGEE. The chain's CDR3 is CASARGNTIYF. CDR3 coding DNA: TGTGCCAGCGCGCGGGGAAACACCATATATTTT.